Shown below are 2 T cell receptor beta chains from a single sample sequenced in a study of blood T cell repertoires in COVID-19. Repertoires were generated with immunoSEQ multiplex PCR, while TCRdb's copy carries only in-frame clones and drops some. Here the sample spans over 150,000 clones, around 87% being singletons. Sequencing was done on a sample of peripheral blood. These receptors were obtained from a woman over 75 with COVID-19, enrolled during active disease.

The chain combines TRBV9 with TRBJ2-2, with D maybe TRBD2 (6 bases). The ends were cut back, 1 base at V and 1 base at J, with 11 bases in the middle. The germline V gene has CDR1 SGDLS and CDR2 YYNGEE. The CDR3 runs to 16 residues. As DNA, the CDR3 is TGTGCCAGCAGCGTAAGGGGTAGCGGGAACACCGGGGAGCTGTTTTTT. Residues: CASSVRGSGNTGELFF.

The chain recombines TRBV9 with TRBJ2-3; no reliable D call. V was cut by 4 bases and J by 3 bases, with 12 bases left in between. Looked up from germline, CDR1 is SGDLS and CDR2 is YYNGEE. The CDR3 contains 14 residues. The CDR3 loop reads CASSTGQVTDTQYF. The CDR3 bases are TGTGCCAGCAGCACTGGGCAAGTAACAGATACGCAGTATTTT.